This T cell receptor beta chain was retrieved from a study of cytomegalovirus exposure and HLA in healthy donors. In the study overall: A data release that came early held roughly 80 million unique TCRs from HLA-typed donors. The study's findings and limits: V- and J-gene trimming in TCR beta was tied to a missense DCLRE1C variant by an analysis performed later. It was assumed in the presence/absence analyses that sequencing depth was roughly uniform across donors.

Worth noting for this clone: Its antigen is undetermined.

PCR amplification relied on 60 Vbeta primers (plus 13 Jbeta primers). The repertoire was sequenced with immunoSEQ multiplex PCR; TCRdb's copy has only in-frame clones and lacks some. Seen in this sample are about 130,000 clones; the ten most common clones hold about 1.6%. The V and J ends lost 4 bases and 5 bases, in that order; junction bases with no gene match: 10. CDR1 is SGHRS, CDR2 YFSETQ, per germline. The CDR3 is 15 amino acids. The chain joins TRBV5-1 to TRBJ2-5; TRBD1 aligns across 8 bases. The specimen sequenced was PBMCs. The clonotype comes from a woman in her forties in good health and CMV-seronegative. DNA of the CDR3: TGCGCCAGCAGCCCGGGAGACAGGGGTCCGGAGACCCAGTACTTC. It translates to CASSPGDRGPETQYF.